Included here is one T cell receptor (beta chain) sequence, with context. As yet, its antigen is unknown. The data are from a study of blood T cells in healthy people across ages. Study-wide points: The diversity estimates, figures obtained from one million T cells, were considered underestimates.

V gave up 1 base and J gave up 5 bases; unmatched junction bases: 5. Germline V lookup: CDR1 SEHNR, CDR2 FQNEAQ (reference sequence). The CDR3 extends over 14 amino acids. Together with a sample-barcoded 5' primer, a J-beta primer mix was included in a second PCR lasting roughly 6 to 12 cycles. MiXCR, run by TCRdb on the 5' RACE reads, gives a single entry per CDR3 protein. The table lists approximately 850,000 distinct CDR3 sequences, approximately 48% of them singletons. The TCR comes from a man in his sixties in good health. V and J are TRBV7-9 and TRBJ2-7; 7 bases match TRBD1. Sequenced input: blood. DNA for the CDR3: TGTGCCAGCAGCTTAGGGGACAGTCACCACGAGCAGTACTTC. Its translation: CASSLGDSHHEQYF.